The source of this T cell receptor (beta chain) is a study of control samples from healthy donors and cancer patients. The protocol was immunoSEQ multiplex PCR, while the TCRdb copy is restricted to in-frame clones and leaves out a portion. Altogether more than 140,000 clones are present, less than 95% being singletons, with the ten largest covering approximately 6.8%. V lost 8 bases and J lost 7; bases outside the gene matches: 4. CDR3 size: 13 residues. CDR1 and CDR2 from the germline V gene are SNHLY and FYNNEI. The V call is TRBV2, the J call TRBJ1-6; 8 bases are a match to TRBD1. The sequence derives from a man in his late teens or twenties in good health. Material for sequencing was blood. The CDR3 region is CASGGQGNSPLHF. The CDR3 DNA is TGTGCCAGCGGAGGACAGGGAAATTCACCCCTCCACTTT.